The next 28 T cell receptor beta chains were all read from a single sample in a study of T cell responses to AZD1222 COVID-19 vaccine. Profiled with immunoSEQ multiplex PCR; TCRdb holds only in-frame clones, not every one. The sample lists 95,000 to 150,000 clones; approximately 92% were seen once. The specimen comprised peripheral blood, sampled 28 days after the second AZD1222 dose. These receptors were obtained from an adult who received the AZD1222 COVID-19 vaccine.

The chain is built from TRBV3-1 (or the pseudogene TRBV3-2) and TRBJ2-7; 8 bases are a match to TRBD2. Losses at the gene ends were 0 bases for V and 2 bases for J; bases not matched to a gene: 3. The germline gives CDR1 LGHDT, CDR2 YNNKEL (reference sequence). This CDR3 is built from 15 residues. The CDR3 spells CASSQELAATYEQYF. CDR3 nucleotides: TGTGCCAGCAGCCAAGAACTAGCGGCAACCTACGAGCAGTACTTC.

J is TRBJ1-5 and V is TRBV7-9; 8 bases fit TRBD1. The CDR3 runs 15 residues. With 4 bases clipped from V and 2 bases from J, the junction kept 4 bases outside the gene matches. Germline V gene sequence: CDR1 SEHNR, CDR2 FQNEAQ (reference sequence). In nucleotides, the CDR3 is TGTGCCAGCAGCTCCGGACAGGGCGGCAATCAGCCCCAGCATTTT. It translates to CASSSGQGGNQPQHF.

The chain uses TRBV11-2 and TRBJ2-1; 8 nucleotides match TRBD2. Germline lookup yields CDR1 SGHAT and CDR2 FQNNGV. J lost 5 bases, V lost 1 base, and 16 bases had no gene match. The CDR3 is 19 residues long. The CDR3 sequence is CASSLVTSGGRSSHNEQFF. The CDR3 DNA is TGTGCCAGCAGCTTAGTAACTTCGGGGGGGCGGTCATCACACAATGAGCAGTTCTTC.

The rearrangement links TRBV19 to TRBJ1-1, with no clear D. Per the germline V gene, CDR1 is LNHDA and CDR2 is SQIVND (reference sequence). The CDR3 has 11 residues. Trimming pared 3 bases from V and 6 bases from J, leaving 5 bases between. The CDR3 nucleotides read TGTGCCAGTAGTATCGGACCTGAAGCTTTCTTT. Protein: CASSIGPEAFF.

This clone was found once. The gene calls are TRBV9 and TRBJ2-5; 8 nucleotides align to TRBD2. J lost 1 base, V lost 4 bases, and 9 bases had no gene match. This CDR3 spans 16 amino acids. The germline V gene has CDR1 SGDLS and CDR2 YYNGEE. This chain's CDR3 is CASSKDGTRFQETQYF. The CDR3 coding sequence is TGTGCCAGCAGCAAAGACGGGACTAGGTTCCAAGAGACCCAGTACTTC.

This chain connects TRBV6-4 to TRBJ1-2; D unresolved. The CDR3 loop spans 13 amino acids. Germline V CDR1 and CDR2: MRHNA, SNTAGT. V was clipped by 4 bases and J by 4 bases, with 10 bases between them. CDR3 bases: TGTGCCAGCAGTGCTAACCCCCCCTATGGCTACACCTTC. Protein sequence: CASSANPPYGYTF.

Concerning this clone: The sample has other DNA sequences that encode this CDR3 too. The chain employs TRBV15 and TRBJ2-7, with D uncertain. V lost 1 base to trimming and J lost 2 bases, with 6 bases between them. The CDR3 covers 13 residues. Germline-derived CDR1 and CDR2 are LNHNV and YYDKDF (reference sequence). CDR3 DNA sequence: TGTGCCACCAGCAGAGGTAAAACCTACGAGCAGTACTTC. Translating gives CATSRGKTYEQYF.

The chain joins TRBV20-1 to TRBJ1-5; maybe TRBD1 (6 bases). Trimming removed 3 bases at V and 7 bases at J, with 16 bases between. CDR3 length equals 14 residues. Germline CDR1 DFQATT, CDR2 SNEGSKA (reference sequence). CDR3 coding DNA: TGCAGTGCTAGTCCACCACAGGGCATCCAGCCCCAGCATTTT. Protein: CSASPPQGIQPQHF.

V and J are TRBV6-6 and TRBJ2-4; D is possibly TRBD2 (5 bases). Germline values: CDR1 MNHNY, CDR2 SVGAGI (reference sequence). The V gene lost 0 bases and the J gene lost 2 bases, with 8 bases spanning the gap. This CDR3 is 15 amino acids long. Written as DNA, the CDR3 is TGTGCCAGCAGTTACTCTGAGGGAACCAAAAACATTCAGTACTTC. Its protein is CASSYSEGTKNIQYF.

The chain carries TRBV27 and TRBJ1-4; 8 nucleotides align to TRBD1. Trimming at V came to 4 bases and at J to 8 bases, leaving 6 bases not matched to a gene. Germline assignment: CDR1 MNHEY and CDR2 SMNVEV (reference sequence). The CDR3 sequence is 14 residues long. The CDR3 sequence is CASSSRTGYEKLFF. In nucleotides, the CDR3 is TGTGCCAGCAGTTCCCGGACAGGGTACGAAAAACTGTTTTTT.

V is TRBV19 and J is TRBJ1-5; weak D call: TRBD1 (5 bases). The CDR3 is made up of 14 amino acids. V lost 7 bases and J 4 bases, leaving 14 bases between the germline ends. Germline V gene lookup returns CDR1 LNHDA and CDR2 SQIVND (reference sequence). Written as DNA, the CDR3 is TGTGCCAGTACCGCCACAGGTCGTAATCAGCCCCAGCATTTT. Amino acid sequence: CASTATGRNQPQHF.

The rearrangement uses TRBV28 and TRBJ2-7, with TRBD2 matching over 10 bases. Germline lookup yields CDR1 MDHEN and CDR2 SYDVKM. This CDR3 has 14 amino acids. The junction had 7 bases not matched to a gene; V was cut back by 7 bases and J by 4 bases. Here the CDR3 reads CASTFSGGIYEQYF. CDR3 DNA sequence: TGTGCCAGCACCTTTAGCGGGGGGATTTACGAGCAGTACTTC.

V gene TRBV11-2 combines with J gene TRBJ1-1; D call uncertain. CDR1 and CDR2 (germline): SGHAT, FQNNGV. Trimming removed 1 base at V and 8 bases at J, with 8 bases between. This CDR3 is 12 amino acids long. CDR3 coding DNA: TGTGCCAGCAGCTTAGCCCGAAGGGAAGCTTTCTTT. Protein product: CASSLARREAFF.

This chain uses TRBV7-9 with TRBJ1-2, with 10 bases aligning to TRBD1. This CDR3 is 14 amino acids long. V lost 4 bases and J lost 8; bases outside the gene matches: 7. Germline CDR1 reads SEHNR; CDR2 reads FQNEAQ (reference sequence). The CDR3 sequence is CASSSTTGGEGYTF. The DNA for the CDR3 is TGTGCCAGCAGCTCCACGACAGGGGGCGAAGGCTACACCTTC.

The rearrangement links TRBV12-3 or TRBV12-4 to TRBJ1-5, with D possibly TRBD1 on 6 matching bases. The CDR3 has 13 amino acids. Trimming removed 5 bases from V and 5 bases from J, with 10 bases in between. The CDR3: CASSTTGYQPQHF. The CDR3 DNA follows: TGTGCCAGCAGTACTACAGGGTATCAGCCCCAGCATTTT.

This clone was seen a handful of times. The V and J genes are TRBV11-2 and TRBJ2-1; TRBD2 agrees at 7 bases. Per the germline V gene, CDR1 is SGHAT and CDR2 is FQNNGV. V trimming: 5 bases; J trimming: 2 bases; junction bases outside the gene matches: 6. This CDR3 spans 15 amino acids. The CDR3 protein is CASSLLGGAYNEQFF. DNA for the CDR3: TGTGCCAGCAGCCTATTGGGGGGGGCCTACAATGAGCAGTTCTTC.

This chain links TRBV20-1 with TRBJ2-7; TRBD1 matches at 7 bases. After removal of 5 bases from V and 7 bases from J, the junction contained 5 bases not matched to a gene. From germline, CDR1 is DFQATT and CDR2 SNEGSKA (reference sequence). This CDR3 is 11 amino acids long. CDR3 DNA: TGCAGTGCTGGACAGGTTCAGGAGCAGTACTTC. Its translation: CSAGQVQEQYF.

The V and J genes are TRBV7-9 and TRBJ2-3; TRBD2 matches 12 bases. Germline values: CDR1 SEHNR, CDR2 FQNEAQ (reference sequence). V lost 1 base, J lost 10 bases, and 6 bases stayed unmatched. This CDR3 has 15 residues. CDR3 protein: CASSLDTSGGSPQYF. In DNA form, the CDR3 reads TGTGCCAGCAGCTTAGACACTAGCGGGGGGAGTCCGCAGTATTTT.

The chain recombines TRBV5-1 with TRBJ2-1; 7 bases line up with TRBD2. V was pared by 0 bases and J by 6 bases, with 3 bases of the junction left unmatched. The germline V gene encodes CDR1 SGHRS and CDR2 YFSETQ. The CDR3 is 14 amino acids. As DNA, the CDR3 is TGCGCCAGCAGCTTGGTTTCGGGGGGCAATGAGCAGTTCTTC. Encoded protein: CASSLVSGGNEQFF.

V and J are TRBV10-3 and TRBJ2-5; TRBD2 matches 13 bases. V was clipped by 2 bases and J by 5 bases; unmatched bases: 2. The CDR3 totals 15 residues. From germline, CDR1 is ENHRY and CDR2 SYGVKD. The CDR3 coding sequence is TGTGCCATCAGTGAGGGACTAGCGGGAGAGGAGACCCAGTACTTC. Residues: CAISEGLAGEETQYF.

The table lists this clone with a count of one. The genes are TRBV10-3 and TRBJ2-2, with 7 bases that match TRBD1. The germline CDR1 and CDR2 sequences are ENHRY and SYGVKD. This CDR3 contains 15 residues. The V gene end was trimmed by 6 bases and the J gene end by 5 bases; junction bases not matched to a gene: 9. CDR3 amino acids: CAIRPDRVGTGELFF. CDR3 sequence (DNA): TGTGCCATCAGGCCTGACAGGGTTGGAACCGGGGAGCTGTTTTTT.

The rearrangement joins TRBV5-1 to TRBJ1-5; D uncertain. The CDR3 has 15 residues. CDR1 is SGHRS, CDR2 YFSETQ, per germline. V gave up 0 bases and J gave up 0 bases, with 7 bases separating them. CDR3 residues: CASSLEGFSNQPQHF. CDR3 sequence (DNA): TGCGCCAGCAGCTTGGAAGGATTTAGCAATCAGCCCCAGCATTTT.

The chain is built from TRBV19 and TRBJ1-1, with a weak D call TRBD1 (5 bases). Germline CDR1 reads LNHDA; CDR2 reads SQIVND (reference sequence). The CDR3 runs to 14 residues. Deletions cut 7 bases from V and 0 bases from J, with 12 bases between. This CDR3 is CASNYGTVNTEAFF. CDR3 in DNA: TGTGCCAGTAACTATGGGACGGTGAACACTGAAGCTTTCTTT.

A few counts support this clone. The chain carries TRBV7-8 and TRBJ1-1; 7 nucleotides align to TRBD1. The trim removed 6 bases at V and 2 bases at J, leaving 6 bases unmatched. The CDR3 consists of 14 residues. In germline, CDR1 is SGHVS, CDR2 FQNEAQ. CDR3 protein: CASRTGTENTEAFF. The DNA for the CDR3 is TGTGCCAGCAGGACCGGGACAGAAAACACTGAAGCTTTCTTT. Looking up the rest from reference TRBV7-8 and TRBJ1-1 gives the full variable domain: GAGVSQSPRYKVAKRGQDVALRCDPISGHVSLFWYQQALGQGPEFLTYFQNEAQLDKSGLPSDRFFAERPEGSVSTLKIQRTQQEDSAVYLCASRTGTENTEAFFGQGTRLTVV.

The gene calls are TRBV19 and TRBJ2-1; possibly TRBD1 or TRBD2 for D (6 bases each). There are 16 residues in the CDR3. CDR1 is LNHDA, CDR2 SQIVND, per germline (reference sequence). With 8 bases removed from V and 0 bases from J, the gap between germline ends came to 17 bases. The CDR3 is CASSKRGPSSYNEQFF. The CDR3 nucleotides read TGTGCCAGTTCCAAACGGGGGCCAAGCTCCTACAATGAGCAGTTCTTC.

This chain uses TRBV18 with TRBJ2-7; D unresolved. In germline, CDR1 is KGHSH, CDR2 LQKENI. The CDR3 is made up of 13 amino acids. V lost 4 bases and J lost 3, with 10 bases in between. The CDR3 reads CASSLGNGYEQYF. CDR3 nucleotide sequence: TGTGCCAGCTCACTCGGCAACGGCTACGAGCAGTACTTC.

The V call is TRBV6-2 or TRBV6-3, the J call TRBJ2-5; possible D gene TRBD1, 5 bases. CDR3 size: 14 residues. Looked up from germline, CDR1 is MNHEY and CDR2 is SVGEGT. Trimming removed 3 bases at V and 5 bases at J, with 13 bases between. The CDR3 sequence: CASSYLQDDETQYF. The CDR3 DNA sequence: TGTGCCAGCAGTTATTTACAGGACGACGAGACCCAGTACTTC.

The V gene is TRBV29-1, the J gene TRBJ2-7; D gene ambiguous. CDR1 SQVTM and CDR2 ANQGSEA come from the germline V gene. The CDR3 length is 13 residues. The germline V and J ends were trimmed by 2 bases and 6 bases, with 14 bases remaining between them. CDR3 residues: CSVEYPGSGEQYF. CDR3 DNA sequence: TGCAGCGTTGAATATCCCGGATCGGGCGAGCAGTACTTC.